This T cell receptor beta chain was captured by sequencing in a study of beta chain features in type 1 diabetes. All of the isolated RNA was reverse transcribed, so expressed TCRB transcripts were sequenced. TCRdb's table, derived via immunoSEQ multiplex PCR, lists solely in-frame clones and lacks some. Here the sample spans 140,000 to 150,000 clones, over 9.5% being singletons. The CDR3 covers 16 residues. Per the germline V gene, CDR1 is MNHEY and CDR2 is SVGAGI. Trimming left V 0 bases short and J 2 bases short, with 13 bases between. This chain connects TRBV6-5 to TRBJ1-2; D might be TRBD1 (5 bases). This TCR was sampled from a man younger than 30 in good health. The sample was naive CD4+ T cells from blood. CDR3 nucleotides: TGTGCCAGCAGTTACTCGACCAGGGAGGCGAACTATGGCTACACCTTC. Amino acid sequence: CASSYSTREANYGYTF.